A few counts support the clone carrying this T cell receptor (beta chain). Its antigen is as yet unknown. The data originate from a study of early T cells in non-severe SARS-CoV-2 infection. Study-wide context: Unpaired chains resulted from sequencing bulk RNA of unsorted whole blood.

The study, taken as a whole, reports: Anti-spike CD8 responses were favored by VDJdb matching, which missed private and CD4 specificities.

The CDR3 covers 15 residues. Germline loops: CDR1 DFQATT, CDR2 SNEGSKA (reference sequence). Trimming took 6 bases from V and 5 from J; bases not matched to a gene: 13. Each cDNA molecule carried a unique molecular identifier. TCRdb called the 5' RACE reads again in MiXCR, with one record for every CDR3 protein. The sample contains 50,000 to 65,000 distinct CDR3 sequences, about 8.9% of which appear only once. The sequenced sample was whole blood. The genes are TRBV20-1 and TRBJ2-5; the match to TRBD1 covers 9 bases. This sequence originates from an adult who was a healthcare worker with PCR-confirmed SARS-CoV-2 infection or an uninfected control (not recorded which). The CDR3 coding sequence is TGCAGTGCCCAGGCGGGACAGGGAGTTTTGGAGACCCAGTACTTC. Amino acids: CSAQAGQGVLETQYF.